This TCR beta chain was identified in a study of blood T cell repertoires in COVID-19 (dated by TCRdb to 2019 to 2021). With respect to the entire study: The collaborator samples originated in the United States, Italy and Spain and spanned the acute and convalescent phases of COVID-19. The prospective study material was composed of cDNA or gDNA derived from T cells, B-cell-depleted T cells, or PBMCs. Deeply sampled blood TCRbeta repertoires from subjects exposed to, actively infected with, or recovered from COVID-19 were included in the dataset. The repertoires were released in a freely available public database intended as a resource for research on the immune response to SARS-CoV-2. The samples were drawn from the first 160 participants of the ongoing ImmuneRACE study and from 950 to 1,500 subjects provided by 6 global collaborators. Sample metadata almost always included a de-identified subject ID, COVID-19 status, age in years and sex. Where available, HLA class I and class II types were obtained from metadata supplied by the sample provider rather than from assay-based typing.

TCRbeta CDR3 regions were amplified from genomic DNA using the immunoSEQ Assay, a bias-controlled multiplex PCR. The paper's data handling went like this. The number of nucleated cells in each sample was estimated from the amplification of reference gene primers within the assay. Sequence reads were collapsed and filtered to measure the absolute abundance of every unique TCRbeta CDR3 rearrangement. For each sample, productive Simpson clonality was calculated by taking the square root of Simpson's diversity index across productive rearrangements. TCRdb took over this immuneACCESS table, retaining in-frame rearrangements with V and J assigned. Such tables are incomplete; in checked studies, under half of the missing clones stem from an unresolved V gene, and the remainder is unexplained. The V and J calls and clone size come from that table; D and trimming were worked out from the DNA. For this sample there are over 250,000 clones; about 90% appear just once. Less than 2% of the sample comes from the top ten.

What the research found in general, with its limitations: How much clinical and demographic metadata was included differed by source and by participant, and the metadata was provided uncurated.

This clone has only one observation. This clone's antigen is unknown. There are no base qualities to consult, and no much larger clone falls within one base. The germline V gene gives CDR1 as SQVTM and CDR2 as ANQGSEA. Spanning cysteine to phenylalanine, the CDR3 consists of 13 amino acids. Only the CDR3 part of the read is kept: 39 bases, read in frame from the first base. V was cut back by 4 bases and J by 2 bases, leaving a gap of 10 bases between them. Enrolling through a virtual design, the prospective study's participants ranged in age from roughly 18 to 100 years and lived across 20 to 30 United States geographic areas. In the prospective study, cohorts were assigned on the basis of participant-reported clinical history obtained from a screening survey and a study questionnaire. ImmuneRACE Cohort 3 recovered participants were defined by two consecutive negative NP/OP PCR tests, healthcare professional clearance, or symptom resolution. In the prospective study, mobile phlebotomists collected whole blood, serum and a nasopharyngeal or oropharyngeal swab from each participant. Prospective study participants could optionally give additional blood draws and questionnaires over an approximately 2-month period. Before DNA extraction, blood samples from the prospective study were shipped at room temperature or frozen.

This chain is built from TRBV29-1 and TRBJ2-3, and possibly TRBD1, on 5 matching bases. The TCR sequence derives from a woman aged 60-75 years who had recovered from COVID-19. Sequencing used PBMCs or T cells enriched from blood (not recorded which). The nucleotides read TGCAGCGTTGCAAGACAGAACACAGATACGCAGTATTTT. This codes for CSVARQNTDTQYF.